These T cell receptor beta chains were read from a single sample in a study of beta chain features in type 1 diabetes. Clones were read by immunoSEQ multiplex PCR, and TCRdb kept only the in-frame ones, dropping some. This sample has roughly 40,000 clones, with roughly 50% found just once. The sequenced sample consisted of central memory CD4+ T cells from blood. These receptors all come from a woman between 18 and 29 years old in good health. CDR3s include the opening cysteine and the closing phenylalanine or tryptophan. Fields, in order: J gene, D gene, clone size, V gene, CDR3 DNA, CDR3 protein. A D gene is named only where the DNA matches it firmly. Rows may omit the clone size; those that give it use once, few, many or a size class.

J: TRBJ2-2; D: -; size: -; V: TRBV30; DNA: TGTGCCTGGAGTAAAGGACGGACAAACAAAGTGACCGGGGAGCTGTTTTTT; CDR3: CAWSKGRTNKVTGELFF
J: TRBJ2-2; D: TRBD2; size: -; V: TRBV5-1; DNA: TGCGCCAGCAGCTCCGACCGCGGGGGTGCCGGGGAGCTGTTTTTT; CDR3: CASSSDRGGAGELFF
J: TRBJ2-7; D: TRBD1; size: -; V: TRBV11-2; DNA: TGTGCCAGCAGCATTCCGGGACAGGGATCCCACGAGCAGTACTTC; CDR3: CASSIPGQGSHEQYF
J: TRBJ2-3; D: -; size: few; V: TRBV6-6; DNA: TGTGCCAGCAGTTACGGAGTGGCAGATACGCAGTATTTT; CDR3: CASSYGVADTQYF
J: TRBJ1-5; D: -; size: few; V: TRBV6-1; DNA: TGTGCCAGCAGTGAGGGCTCTGGGCACAATCAGCCCCAGCATTTT; CDR3: CASSEGSGHNQPQHF
J: TRBJ2-5; D: TRBD1; size: -; V: TRBV6-1; DNA: TGTGCCAGCGTTGGTTGGACAGGACAAGAGACCCAGTACTTC; CDR3: CASVGWTGQETQYF
J: TRBJ1-1; D: TRBD1; size: -; V: TRBV5-6; DNA: TGTGCCAGCAGCCCGCGACAGGGGGGCACTGAAGCTTTCTTT; CDR3: CASSPRQGGTEAFF
J: TRBJ2-5; D: TRBD1; size: -; V: TRBV18; DNA: TGTGCCAGCTCACCCCGGACAGGGAGACGGGAGACCCAGTACTTC; CDR3: CASSPRTGRRETQYF
J: TRBJ2-1; D: -; size: -; V: TRBV7-9; DNA: TGTGCCAGCAGCTCAAGCACGAGCTCCTACAATGAGCAGTTCTTC; CDR3: CASSSSTSSYNEQFF
J: TRBJ1-4; D: TRBD1; size: -; V: TRBV30; DNA: TGTGCCTGGAGTCGCGGGACAGCTAATGAAAAACTGTTTTTT; CDR3: CAWSRGTANEKLFF
J: TRBJ2-1; D: -; size: few; V: TRBV5-1; DNA: TGCGCCAGCAGCTTGGGACAGTTTTACAATGAGCAGTTCTTC; CDR3: CASSLGQFYNEQFF
J: TRBJ2-3; D: -; size: -; V: TRBV6-1; DNA: TGTGCCAGCACGCTACCCGGCGGGTTTACGCAGTATTTT; CDR3: CASTLPGGFTQYF
J: TRBJ1-5; D: -; size: -; V: TRBV6-1; DNA: TGTGCCAGCAGTGGCTCGGGAGGATATCAGCCCCAGCATTTT; CDR3: CASSGSGGYQPQHF
J: TRBJ1-5; D: -; size: once; V: TRBV19; DNA: TGTGCCAGTAAGGATTCGGACCAAGGGACTTTGAGCAATCAGCCCCAGCATTTT; CDR3: CASKDSDQGTLSNQPQHF
J: TRBJ2-7; D: -; size: few; V: TRBV6-1; DNA: TGTGCCAGCCTTACAGGGTACGAGCAGTACTTC; CDR3: CASLTGYEQYF
J: TRBJ2-7; D: -; size: -; V: TRBV13; DNA: TGTGCCAGCAGCTTGGACAGAGGACGCGAGCAGTACTTC; CDR3: CASSLDRGREQYF
J: TRBJ2-5; D: TRBD1; size: -; V: TRBV7-2; DNA: TGTGCCAGCAGGACAGGGTATCAAGAGACCCAGTACTTC; CDR3: CASRTGYQETQYF
J: TRBJ1-3; D: TRBD1; size: once; V: TRBV19; DNA: TGTGCCAGTAGGGTGGACAGGGGAACCGCTGGAAACACCATATATTTT; CDR3: CASRVDRGTAGNTIYF
J: TRBJ2-7; D: TRBD1; size: -; V: TRBV7-2; DNA: TGTGCCAGCAGCCTAACGACAGGGGCGACCTACGAGCAGTACTTC; CDR3: CASSLTTGATYEQYF
J: TRBJ2-7; D: -; size: -; V: TRBV6-6; DNA: TGTGCCAGCAGTCCCACAGGGTTCAACGAGCAGTACTTC; CDR3: CASSPTGFNEQYF
J: TRBJ1-2; D: -; size: -; V: TRBV4-1; DNA: TGCGCCAGCAGCCAAGGGGACAAAGCTAACTATGGCTACACCTTC; CDR3: CASSQGDKANYGYTF
J: TRBJ1-2; D: -; size: -; V: TRBV6-1; DNA: TGTGCCACTTTCGTGTGGGGGGACGGTGGCTACACCTTC; CDR3: CATFVWGDGGYTF
J: TRBJ2-7; D: -; size: few; V: TRBV7-9; DNA: TGTGCCAGCAGCTTAGACGCCTCCTACGGCGAGCAGTACTTC; CDR3: CASSLDASYGEQYF
J: TRBJ2-5; D: TRBD1; size: once; V: TRBV5-8; DNA: TGTGCCAGCAGCTCCGGACAGGGACATTGGACGGAGACCCAGTACTTC; CDR3: CASSSGQGHWTETQYF
J: TRBJ2-7; D: TRBD1; size: -; V: TRBV15; DNA: TGTGCCACCAGTAGGGACAGGGGTCCCTACGAGCAGTACTTC; CDR3: CATSRDRGPYEQYF
J: TRBJ2-3; D: -; size: -; V: TRBV10-3; DNA: TGTGCCATCAGTGAGTCGGGGCGGGGAAGCACAGATACGCAGTATTTT; CDR3: CAISESGRGSTDTQYF
J: TRBJ2-5; D: -; size: -; V: TRBV5-1; DNA: TGCGCCAGCAGCCCACGAGGGGGGGCAGAAGAGACCCAGTACTTC; CDR3: CASSPRGGAEETQYF
J: TRBJ2-1; D: -; size: -; V: TRBV19; DNA: TGTGCCAGTAGTACCCGACCTAGGGGCGGTGAGCAGTTCTTC; CDR3: CASSTRPRGGEQFF
J: TRBJ2-6; D: -; size: -; V: TRBV11-2; DNA: TGTGCCAGCACCCCTTATGGGGCCAACGTCCTGACTTTC; CDR3: CASTPYGANVLTF
J: TRBJ2-7; D: TRBD1; size: few; V: TRBV5-6; DNA: TGTGCCAGCAGCTTTGTGGACAGGGGAGAAGGGGAGCAGTACTTC; CDR3: CASSFVDRGEGEQYF
J: TRBJ2-5; D: -; size: -; V: TRBV25-1; DNA: TGTGCCAGCAGTGAACCCAAGGGGTTTCAGACCCAGTACTTC; CDR3: CASSEPKGFQTQYF
J: TRBJ1-4; D: -; size: -; V: TRBV2; DNA: TGTGCCAGCAAAGGGGGAAAACTGTTTTTT; CDR3: CASKGGKLFF
J: TRBJ1-4; D: -; size: -; V: TRBV5-1; DNA: TGCGCCAGCAGGTCAAGACAGCGTACAGAATCAACTAATGAAAAACTGTTTTTT; CDR3: CASRSRQRTESTNEKLFF
J: TRBJ2-5; D: -; size: -; V: TRBV6-5; DNA: TGTGCCAGCAGCCTACAGTTCCAAGAGACCCAGTACTTC; CDR3: CASSLQFQETQYF
J: TRBJ2-3; D: -; size: -; V: TRBV11-2; DNA: TGTGCCAGCAGCACGGATACTATGTTTTTACACACAGATACGCAGTATTTT; CDR3: CASSTDTMFLHTDTQYF
J: TRBJ1-4; D: -; size: -; V: TRBV21-1; DNA: TGTGCCAGCAGCAAACGGACAGGGGGGGCTGAAAAACTGTTTTTT; CDR3: CASSKRTGGAEKLFF